The 23 T cell receptor beta chains in this list originate from one sample, sequenced in a study of Ad26.COV2.S vaccination and SARS-CoV-2 variants. Sample treatment: 15 to 20 received Ad26.COV2.S at low or high dose, single or two shots; five or six received placebo; per-sample allocation not given. Samples analyzed were those drawn on day 63 after the first vaccine or placebo injection. This table comes from immunoSEQ multiplex PCR, and its TCRdb copy is limited to in-frame clones, with some not included. The data hold some 480,000 clones, with around 90% observed a single time. Sequenced material: peripheral blood, taken in a trial of Ad26.COV2.S vaccine versus placebo. Source of these receptors: a person between 18 and 59 years old who received the Ad26.COV2.S COVID-19 vaccine or a placebo.

V and J are TRBV24-1 and TRBJ1-5, with a possible D match to TRBD1 (6 bases). In germline, CDR1 is KGHDR, CDR2 SFDVKD. V was pared by 4 bases and J by 12 bases, with 15 bases between. CDR3 size: 13 residues. The CDR3: CATSDYRVGSQHF. The CDR3 region has the DNA TGTGCCACCAGTGACTACAGGGTAGGGAGCCAGCATTTT.

This clone was found many times. The rearrangement links TRBV11-2 to TRBJ1-4; perhaps TRBD1 as D (5 bases). The CDR3 contains 16 residues. Germline V gene sequence: CDR1 SGHAT, CDR2 FQNNGV. Trimming took 5 bases from V and 3 from J, leaving 16 bases between them. The chain's CDR3 is CASSTLGRVANEKLFF. The CDR3, as DNA: TGTGCCAGCAGCACCCTCGGCAGGGTCGCTAATGAAAAACTGTTTTTT.

The rearrangement joins TRBV5-1 to TRBJ2-7; 13 bases are shared with TRBD2. Germline loops: CDR1 SGHRS, CDR2 YFSETQ. This CDR3 is built from 18 residues. Losses at the gene ends were 4 bases for V and 4 bases for J; bases not matched to a gene: 14. The CDR3 DNA is TGCGCCAGCAGCATTTCGACTAGCGGGAGGTCCGGCTTATACGAGCAGTACTTC. Its translation: CASSISTSGRSGLYEQYF.

The chain combines TRBV27 with TRBJ1-5, with unresolved D. V dropped 0 bases and J dropped 2 bases, with 11 bases sitting between them. Germline V gene sequence: CDR1 MNHEY, CDR2 SMNVEV (reference sequence). The length of the CDR3 is 16 residues. CDR3 residues: CASSLSTPWGNQPQHF. In nucleotides, the CDR3 is TGTGCCAGCAGTTTATCGACCCCATGGGGCAATCAGCCCCAGCATTTT.

The chain combines TRBV5-4 with TRBJ2-1; D might be TRBD2 (6 bases). Between the trimmed V and J ends, which lost 2 bases and 0 bases, there was a span of 12 bases. The germline CDR1 and CDR2 sequences are SGHNT and YYREEE (reference sequence). This CDR3 has 16 residues. The CDR3 here is CASSFAGTGSYNEQFF. The CDR3 coding sequence is TGTGCCAGCAGCTTTGCCGGGACTGGCTCCTACAATGAGCAGTTCTTC. Full variable domain (remainder filled in from reference TRBV5-4 and TRBJ2-1): ETGVTQSPTHLIKTRGQQVTLRCSSQSGHNTVSWYQQALGQGPQFIFQYYREEENGRGNFPPRFSGLQFPNYSSELNVNALELDDSALYLCASSFAGTGSYNEQFFGPGTRLTVL.

This chain uses TRBV5-1 with TRBJ2-3, with 9 bases identical to TRBD1. This CDR3 has 15 amino acids. Germline V gives CDR1 SGHRS, CDR2 YFSETQ. V trimming: 3 bases; J trimming: 5 bases; junction bases outside the gene matches: 7. This CDR3 is CASSSGDRDIDTQYF. In DNA, the CDR3 is TGCGCCAGCAGCTCTGGGGACAGGGACATAGATACGCAGTATTTT.

J is TRBJ2-7 and V is TRBV12-3 or TRBV12-4; D is unresolved. The germline V and J ends were trimmed by 2 bases and 0 bases, with 5 bases remaining between them. The CDR3 runs 13 residues. This chain's CDR3 is CASSLMGSYEQYF. In nucleotides, the CDR3 is TGTGCCAGCAGTTTAATGGGCTCCTACGAGCAGTACTTC.

The V gene is TRBV27, the J gene TRBJ2-7; 9 nucleotides line up with TRBD2. The junction had 17 bases not matched to a gene; V was cut back by 3 bases and J by 5 bases. CDR1 and CDR2 (germline): MNHEY, SMNVEV (reference sequence). This CDR3 is 18 amino acids long. The CDR3: CASSFLGPRGRAGDEQYF. CDR3 bases: TGTGCCAGCAGTTTTTTGGGGCCTCGCGGGAGGGCCGGGGACGAGCAGTACTTC.

The rearrangement uses TRBV27 and TRBJ2-7, with D possibly TRBD1 on 6 matching bases. Germline values: CDR1 MNHEY, CDR2 SMNVEV (reference sequence). V was shortened by 8 bases and J by 5 bases, with 13 bases between the two germline ends. The CDR3 has 12 residues. The CDR3 nucleotides are TGTGCCAGCCGAACAGGGTTAAACGAGCAGTACTTC. It translates to CASRTGLNEQYF.

The chain recombines TRBV14 with TRBJ1-1, with D possibly matching TRBD1 (5 bases). CDR3 length: 13 amino acids. Between the trimmed V and J ends, which lost 1 base and 5 bases, there was a span of 8 bases. Germline V gives CDR1 SGHDN, CDR2 FVKESK. CDR3 region: CASSQGGATEAFF. The CDR3 nucleotides read TGTGCCAGCAGCCAAGGAGGGGCTACTGAAGCTTTCTTT.

The table lists this clone with a count of one. The rearrangement links TRBV6-6 to TRBJ1-1; tentative D call: TRBD1 (6 bases). V was pared by 7 bases and J by 0 bases, with 12 bases between. The V gene's germline CDR1 is MNHNY and CDR2 SVGAGI (reference sequence). The CDR3 loop spans 14 amino acids. This CDR3 is CASTKGGMNTEAFF. DNA for the CDR3: TGTGCCAGCACCAAAGGGGGAATGAACACTGAAGCTTTCTTT.

The CDR3 bases are TGTGCCAGCAGCTTTGAGGCAGGGTTTACAGATACGCAGTATTTT. It is translated as CASSFEAGFTDTQYF. V and J are TRBV7-3 and TRBJ2-3, with a weak D call TRBD1 (5 bases). Trimming pared 3 bases from V and 3 bases from J, leaving 13 bases between. The CDR3 runs to 15 residues. Germline CDR1 is SGHTA and CDR2 is FQGTGA.

V gene TRBV9 combines with J gene TRBJ2-1, with D hard to call. CDR1 and CDR2 (germline): SGDLS, YYNGEE. V lost 0 bases to trimming and J lost 7 bases, with 5 bases between them. The CDR3 has 12 amino acids. CDR3 sequence: CASSVAVNEQFF. Here the CDR3 DNA reads TGTGCCAGCAGCGTAGCAGTGAATGAGCAGTTCTTC.

The chain uses TRBV19 and TRBJ2-1; 12 bases fit TRBD2. Trimming took 10 bases from V and 9 from J; bases not matched to a gene: 10. CDR1 and CDR2 (germline): LNHDA, SQIVND (reference sequence). The length of the CDR3 is 14 residues. The CDR3: CATAGTSGRGEQFF. CDR3 nucleotide sequence: TGTGCCACCGCCGGGACTAGCGGGCGGGGTGAGCAGTTCTTC.

This sequence joins TRBV28 and TRBJ2-1; 10 positions agree with TRBD2. The germline CDR1 and CDR2 sequences are MDHEN and SYDVKM. V lost 6 bases and J lost 6; bases outside the gene matches: 5. The CDR3 runs to 14 residues. The CDR3 coding sequence is TGTGCCAGCAGACGAGGGACTAGCGTCAATGAGCAGTTCTTC. It encodes CASRRGTSVNEQFF.

The chain links TRBV6-5 to TRBJ1-3; D gene uncertain. The V end lost 5 bases, the J end lost 3 bases, and 8 bases lay between the germline ends. The CDR3 length is 13 residues. In germline, CDR1 is MNHEY, CDR2 SVGAGI. CDR3: CASSPSYGNTIYF. For the CDR3, the DNA is TGTGCCAGCAGTCCCTCCTATGGAAACACCATATATTTT.

The chain joins TRBV29-1 to TRBJ1-1; perhaps TRBD1 as D (5 bases). Trimming removed 4 bases at V and 2 bases at J, with 11 bases between. Germline CDR1 is SQVTM and CDR2 is ANQGSEA. The CDR3 has 13 amino acids. The CDR3 sequence is CSVALTANTEAFF. DNA for the CDR3: TGCAGCGTTGCCCTGACAGCAAACACTGAAGCTTTCTTT.

The chain carries TRBV9 and TRBJ2-7, with 9 bases matching TRBD1. The CDR3 is made up of 15 amino acids. The J segment lost 5 bases and the V segment lost 1 base, leaving 7 bases of the junction unmatched. Germline V CDR1 and CDR2: SGDLS, YYNGEE. The CDR3 DNA follows: TGTGCCAGCAGCGTACTGGGACAGGGATTTAACGAGCAGTACTTC. Protein sequence: CASSVLGQGFNEQYF.

The chain carries TRBV5-5 and TRBJ2-7, with 8 bases identical to TRBD1. CDR3 length equals 15 residues. The V gene's germline CDR1 is SGHKS and CDR2 YYEKEE (reference sequence). J gave up 4 bases and V 0 bases, and 6 bases lay outside the gene matches. The CDR3 DNA is TGTGCCAGCAGCTTGGGTCCAGGGGGCTTGTACGAGCAGTACTTC. Translated: CASSLGPGGLYEQYF.

This chain links TRBV5-1 with TRBJ1-2; 7 bases are a match to TRBD1. Germline V CDR1 and CDR2: SGHRS, YFSETQ. The V and J ends lost 0 bases and 7 bases, in that order; junction bases with no gene match: 3. The CDR3 sequence is 13 residues long. The CDR3 bases are TGCGCCAGCAGCTTGGTACGGGACAGTGGCTACACCTTC. Protein product: CASSLVRDSGYTF. The complete variable domain, with remaining parts taken from reference TRBV5-1 and TRBJ1-2, reads KAGVTQTPRYLIKTRGQQVTLSCSPISGHRSVSWYQQTPGQGLQFLFEYFSETQRNKGNFPGRFSGRQFSNSRSEMNVSTLELGDSALYLCASSLVRDSGYTFGSGTRLTVV.

J is TRBJ2-3 and V is TRBV11-3, with 12 bases lining up with TRBD2. The CDR3 loop spans 16 amino acids. The junction had 5 bases not matched to a gene; V was cut back by 1 base and J by 6 bases. CDR1 SGHNT and CDR2 YENEEA come from the germline V gene. The CDR3 loop is CASSLGTSGMVDTQYF. CDR3 DNA: TGTGCCAGCAGCTTAGGGACTAGCGGGATGGTTGATACGCAGTATTTT. Variable domain in full (rest from reference TRBV11-3 and TRBJ2-3): EAGVVQSPRYKIIEKKQPVAFWCNPISGHNTLYWYLQNLGQGPELLIRYENEEAVDDSQLPKDRFSAERLKGVDSTLKIQPAELGDSAVYLCASSLGTSGMVDTQYFGPGTRLTVL.

As regards this clone: This specimen includes other DNA sequences encoding the same CDR3. The chain employs TRBV28 and TRBJ1-1; D is unresolved. This CDR3 region has 13 residues. V dropped 1 base and J dropped 1 base, with 4 bases sitting between them. The germline V gene has CDR1 MDHEN and CDR2 SYDVKM. The CDR3 coding sequence is TGTGCCAGCAGTTTATTGGGGAACACTGAAGCTTTCTTT. Translated, it gives CASSLLGNTEAFF. Drawing the rest from reference TRBV28 and TRBJ1-1, the complete variable domain is DVKVTQSSRYLVKRTGEKVFLECVQDMDHENMFWYRQDPGLGLRLIYFSYDVKMKEKGDIPEGYSVSREKKERFSLILESASTNQTSMYLCASSLLGNTEAFFGQGTRLTVV.

The chain joins TRBV28 to TRBJ2-7, with D unresolved. The germline CDR1 and CDR2 sequences are MDHEN and SYDVKM. The CDR3 sequence is 11 residues long. Trimming took 6 bases from V and 5 from J, leaving 8 bases between them. In nucleotides, the CDR3 is TGTGCCAGCAGGACCTCTCACGAGCAGTACTTC. Amino acids: CASRTSHEQYF.